A selection of T cell receptor beta chains follows, all from one sample in a study of human T cells and chemical hapten exposure. TCRdb processed the RACE reads anew with MiXCR; each CDR3 protein has one entry. The sample has roughly 97,000 distinct CDR3 sequences, less than 35% seen once. Here the sequenced sample was whole blood, taken in connection with sensitization to the hapten diphenylcyclopropenone (DPC). These receptors were obtained from a man aged 40-55 years with alopecia areata. Some clones in this sample may be carry-over from other donors' samples. Both conserved end residues are part of each CDR3. The D gene is left open where the match is weak. Not all rows give a size; the values are once, few, many and, for expanded clones, a class.

abundance,v_gene,d_gene,j_gene,CDR3nt,CDR3aa
NA,TRBV12-3/TRBV12-4,NA,TRBJ2-7,TGTGCCAGCAGCCAGAAGTTTGAGCAGTACTTC,CASSQKFEQYF
NA,TRBV18,NA,TRBJ2-5,TGTGCCAGCTCACCACGAGGAGTGGAGACCCAGTACTTC,CASSPRGVETQYF
NA,TRBV9,TRBD2,TRBJ2-1,TGTGCCAGCAGCCCAGCGACGTGGATAGGGAATGAACTAGCGGGTTCCAATGAGCAGTTCTTC,CASSPATWIGNELAGSNEQFF
few,TRBV2,NA,TRBJ2-5,TGTGCCAGCAGTGAAGGGGGGTCCCTTAGTTGGGCCCAGTACTTC,CASSEGGSLSWAQYF
NA,TRBV14,NA,TRBJ2-7,TGTGCCAGCAGCCAAACGAACAGGGCCTACGAGCAGTACTTC,CASSQTNRAYEQYF
once,TRBV7-4,NA,TRBJ2-7,TGTGCCAGCAGCTCGTCGCTTGCGACAGCGCCCTACGAGCAGTACTTC,CASSSSLATAPYEQYF
few,TRBV12-3/TRBV12-4,TRBD2,TRBJ2-4,TGTGCCAGCAGGGGACTAGCGGGACTAGCCAAAAACATTCAGTACTTC,CASRGLAGLAKNIQYF
NA,TRBV7-9,TRBD1,TRBJ1-1,TGTGCCAGCAGCAATGGACAGGCGCCTGAAGCTTTCTTT,CASSNGQAPEAFF
few,TRBV6-5,TRBD1,TRBJ2-3,TGTGCCAGCAGTTTACACACCCGGGACAGGGATGTTACAGATACGCAGTATTTT,CASSLHTRDRDVTDTQYF
NA,TRBV18,NA,TRBJ2-5,TGTGCCAGCTCACGTGGCACACAAGAGACCCAGTACTTC,CASSRGTQETQYF
NA,TRBV20-1,TRBD1,TRBJ1-1,TGCAGTGCTAGTCCTCGACAGGGGACGAACACTGAAGCTTTCTTT,CSASPRQGTNTEAFF
NA,TRBV6-5,NA,TRBJ1-5,TGTGCCAGCAGTTACTCGTTCACACCGTCCGGCCATCAGCCCCAGCATTTT,CASSYSFTPSGHQPQHF
NA,TRBV5-1,TRBD2,TRBJ2-7,TGCGCCAGCAGCCCCCGACTAGCGGGGGAGACCTACGAGCAGTACTTC,CASSPRLAGETYEQYF
NA,TRBV29-1,NA,TRBJ2-1,TGCAGCGCTGAGGTCCCCCCGGGGGATGAGCAGTTCTTC,CSAEVPPGDEQFF
NA,TRBV14,TRBD1,TRBJ2-2,TGTGCCAGCAGCCAGAATACAGGGGGCGTATCCGGGGAGCTGTTTTTT,CASSQNTGGVSGELFF
many,TRBV12-3/TRBV12-4,TRBD2,TRBJ2-4,TGTGCCAGCAGTCCTATTGGACTAGCGGGGGCAAAAAACATTCAGTACTTC,CASSPIGLAGAKNIQYF
NA,TRBV7-2,TRBD1,TRBJ2-1,TGTGCCAGCAGCTTAGTGGGGACAGCTTACAATGAGCAGTTCTTC,CASSLVGTAYNEQFF
few,TRBV20-1,TRBD1,TRBJ1-5,TGCAGTGCTAGACCCGTACAGGGGGGGGCTAGCAATCAGCCCCAGCATTTT,CSARPVQGGASNQPQHF
few,TRBV28,NA,TRBJ1-5,TGTGCCAGCAGTTTATCACAGGGCATACGCCGAGGTCAGCCCCAGCATTTT,CASSLSQGIRRGQPQHF
NA,TRBV6-2/TRBV6-3,TRBD2,TRBJ2-4,TGTGCCAGCAGTTACCTAGCGGGAGGGCCAGCCAAAAACATTCAGTACTTC,CASSYLAGGPAKNIQYF
few,TRBV20-1,NA,TRBJ1-1,TGCAGTGCTAGAGGGGGCTTTAGCACTGAAGCTTTCTTT,CSARGGFSTEAFF
NA,TRBV20-1,TRBD2,TRBJ2-3,TGCAGTGCTAGCCCACTAGCGGGATTGTCAGATACGCAGTATTTT,CSASPLAGLSDTQYF
NA,TRBV7-9,TRBD2,TRBJ2-2,TGTGCCAGCAGCTTACGGAGGACTAGCGGGGACACCGGGGAGCTGTTTTTT,CASSLRRTSGDTGELFF
few,TRBV20-1,NA,TRBJ2-7,TGCAGTGCTCCGACTAGAAATCGTGTCGAGCAGTACTTC,CSAPTRNRVEQYF
NA,TRBV6-6,NA,TRBJ2-4,TGTGCCAGCAGTTACTTGGACAGTCAAAACATTCAGTACTTC,CASSYLDSQNIQYF
NA,TRBV5-1,TRBD1,TRBJ1-3,TGCGCCAGCAGCGTGACAGGGTCTGGAAACACCATATATTTT,CASSVTGSGNTIYF
few,TRBV2,TRBD1,TRBJ1-2,TGTGCCAGCAGTGGGACAGGCATCTATGGCTACACCTTC,CASSGTGIYGYTF
many,TRBV9,TRBD2,TRBJ2-1,TGTGCCAGCAGCGTATTGGGGGGTTTTGGCGGGAGGTACAATGAGCAGTTCTTC,CASSVLGGFGGRYNEQFF
few,TRBV7-9,TRBD2,TRBJ2-3,TGTGCCAGCAGCTTAGGGCGCGGGAGGGGAGATACGCAGTATTTT,CASSLGRGRGDTQYF
few,TRBV12-3/TRBV12-4,TRBD2,TRBJ2-1,TGTGCCAGCAGTTTAGGTAGCGGGAGGGCAAATGAGCAGTTCTTC,CASSLGSGRANEQFF
NA,TRBV6-5,TRBD1,TRBJ1-5,TGTGCCAGCAGGTTGGACAGGGCTGGCAATCAGCCCCAGCATTTT,CASRLDRAGNQPQHF
NA,TRBV6-6,TRBD1,TRBJ1-1,TGTGCCACCGTACAGGGGGCGACCACTGAAGCTTTCTTT,CATVQGATTEAFF
few,TRBV28,TRBD2,TRBJ2-3,TGTGCCAGCAGTTCCCCGGCTAGCGGGAGGGCAGGTGATACGCAGTATTTT,CASSSPASGRAGDTQYF
few,TRBV20-1,NA,TRBJ2-7,TGCAGTGCTAGAGATTGGCGCAGGGTGGACGAGCAGTACTTC,CSARDWRRVDEQYF
few,TRBV12-3/TRBV12-4,NA,TRBJ2-7,TGTGCCAGCAGTTTAACAGGGAGCCCCTACGAGCAGTACTTC,CASSLTGSPYEQYF
NA,TRBV18,NA,TRBJ2-1,TGTGCCAGCTCACCACAGTCGATTGAGCAGTTCTTC,CASSPQSIEQFF
NA,TRBV5-1,NA,TRBJ2-5,TGCGCCAGCACCTGGAGGGGGGCTGGGGAGACCCAGTACTTC,CASTWRGAGETQYF
few,TRBV20-1,NA,TRBJ2-2,TGCAGTGCTAGTCTCACAGGGTGGTCCGGGGAGCTGTTTTTT,CSASLTGWSGELFF
NA,TRBV27,NA,TRBJ2-7,TGTGCCAGCAGTTTTGGGGGTCCCCGCGAGCAGTACTTC,CASSFGGPREQYF
few,TRBV12-3/TRBV12-4,NA,TRBJ1-1,TGTGCCAGCAGCCAGCCTCAGTCAAACACTGAAGCTTTCTTT,CASSQPQSNTEAFF
NA,TRBV28,NA,TRBJ2-6,TGTGCCAGCAGCTTGCAAGGGTTGCCGCCATCCGGGGCCAACGTCCTGACTTTC,CASSLQGLPPSGANVLTF
few,TRBV2,NA,TRBJ2-1,TGTGCCAGCAGTGAATTCCCGCAGGGTGAGCAGTTCTTC,CASSEFPQGEQFF
few,TRBV27,TRBD1,TRBJ2-3,TGTGCCAGCCGACAGGGTTCCGCAGATACGCAGTATTTT,CASRQGSADTQYF
NA,TRBV24-1,TRBD2,TRBJ2-1,TGTGCCACCAGTGACTACGGCTATCCGGGAGGTGAGCAGTTCTTC,CATSDYGYPGGEQFF
few,TRBV19,TRBD2,TRBJ2-3,TGTGCCAGTAGAAGCGGGAGCGCAGATACGCAGTATTTT,CASRSGSADTQYF
once,TRBV7-9,NA,TRBJ2-7,TGTGCCAGCAGCCCCGAAGGGTACGAGCAGTACTTC,CASSPEGYEQYF
few,TRBV9,NA,TRBJ2-2,TGTGCCAGCAGCGTAGGACCGACCGGGGAGCTGTTTTTT,CASSVGPTGELFF
NA,TRBV3-1,TRBD2,TRBJ2-3,TGTGCCAGCAGCACTAGCGGGAGTAGAGCAGATACGCAGTATTTT,CASSTSGSRADTQYF
NA,TRBV4-1,NA,TRBJ2-7,TGCGCCAGCAGCCAAGAGCCCGGGCCTTACCCTCGCGAGCAGTACTTC,CASSQEPGPYPREQYF
NA,TRBV6-2/TRBV6-3,TRBD1,TRBJ2-3,TGTGCCAGCAGGGGAACAGGGGGCACAGATACGCAGTATTTT,CASRGTGGTDTQYF
NA,TRBV6-1,NA,TRBJ1-3,TGTGCCAGCAAAACAGGGAGCTCTGGAAACACCATATATTTT,CASKTGSSGNTIYF
NA,TRBV7-9,TRBD1,TRBJ1-1,TGTGCCAGCAGCCCTGGACAGGCAACAGAAGCTTTCTTT,CASSPGQATEAFF